The 32 T cell receptor beta chains listed next were all sequenced from one sample in a study of blood T cell repertoires in COVID-19. The repertoire was sequenced with immunoSEQ multiplex PCR; TCRdb's copy has only in-frame clones and lacks some. The profile covers 150,000 to 200,000 clones, with more than 85% appearing a single time and 7% taken by the ten largest. Source material: peripheral blood. Receptors were obtained from a woman of 80 years or more in a cohort sampled during active or convalescent COVID-19.

The V call is TRBV27, the J call TRBJ1-4; TRBD1 matches 7 bases. Germline CDR1 is MNHEY and CDR2 is SMNVEV (reference sequence). The CDR3 has 16 amino acids. With 3 bases clipped from V and 6 bases from J, the junction kept 10 bases outside the gene matches. The CDR3 is CASSFWGAGGDEKLFF. CDR3 nucleotides: TGTGCCAGCAGTTTCTGGGGGGCAGGGGGTGATGAAAAACTGTTTTTT.

The chain carries TRBV5-6 and TRBJ2-7, with TRBD2 identical over 9 bases. This CDR3 is 15 amino acids long. In germline, CDR1 is SGHDT, CDR2 YYEEEE. V shed 4 bases, J shed 3 bases, and the junction held 8 bases outside the gene matches. CDR3 sequence: CASSLFSGGLYEQYV. DNA of the CDR3: TGTGCCAGCAGCCTATTTAGCGGGGGCCTCTACGAGCAGTACGTC.

J is TRBJ2-7 and V is TRBV6-5, with 9 positions matching TRBD1. With V trimmed by 10 bases and J by 2 bases, 9 bases remained unmatched. Per germline, CDR1 MNHEY and CDR2 SVGAGI. There are 14 residues in the CDR3. CDR3 DNA sequence: TGTGCCACTAGAGGGACAGGGTACGCCTACGAGCAGTACTTC. Its translation: CATRGTGYAYEQYF.

V gene TRBV18 combines with J gene TRBJ1-2; D is unclear. CDR1 and CDR2 from the germline V gene are KGHSH and LQKENI. The CDR3 loop spans 14 amino acids. Trimming took 4 bases from V and 2 from J, leaving 11 bases between them. The CDR3: CASSQREFNYGYTF. The CDR3, as DNA: TGTGCCAGCTCACAGAGAGAATTCAACTATGGCTACACCTTC. Based on the CDR3 plus reference TRBV18 and TRBJ1-2, the full variable domain is NAGVMQNPRHLVRRRGQEARLRCSPMKGHSHVYWYRQLPEEGLKFMVYLQKENIIDESGMPKERFSAEFPKEGPSILRIQQVVRGDSAAYFCASSQREFNYGYTFGSGTRLTVV.

The count of this clone is one. The J gene is TRBJ2-6, the V gene TRBV7-9; TRBD1 matches at 9 bases. The V gene end was trimmed by 7 bases and the J gene end by 3 bases; junction bases not matched to a gene: 7. The CDR3 contains 16 residues. Per the germline V gene, CDR1 is SEHNR and CDR2 is FQNEAQ (reference sequence). CDR3 region: CASKGTGFFGANVLTF. The DNA of the CDR3 is TGTGCCAGCAAGGGGACAGGGTTTTTTGGGGCCAACGTCCTGACTTTC. Full variable domain (rest looked up from reference TRBV7-9 and TRBJ2-6): DTGVSQNPRHKITKRGQNVTFRCDPISEHNRLYWYRQTLGQGPEFLTYFQNEAQLEKSRLLSDRFSAERPKGSFSTLEIQRTEQGDSAMYLCASKGTGFFGANVLTFGAGSRLTVL.

This clone was recorded a few times. The chain links TRBV4-3 to TRBJ1-2; D is possibly TRBD1 (5 bases). Germline CDR1 reads LGHNA; CDR2 reads YSLEER. This CDR3 comprises 15 residues. The ends were cut back, 1 base at V and 7 bases at J, with 16 bases in the middle. CDR3 sequence (DNA): TGCGCCAGCAGCCAAGTAGGCAGGGTTTCTCTTGGCTACACCTTC. This codes for CASSQVGRVSLGYTF.

This sequence joins TRBV6-5 and TRBJ2-2; 13 bases are a match to TRBD2. J was trimmed by 10 bases and V by 6 bases; bases with no gene match: 8. The CDR3 is 15 amino acids. CDR1 and CDR2 (germline): MNHEY, SVGAGI. Here the CDR3 reads CASSQLLAGGQELFF. For the CDR3, the DNA is TGTGCCAGCAGCCAACTACTAGCGGGGGGGCAGGAGCTGTTTTTT.

The genes are TRBV6-5 and TRBJ2-7, with D possibly being TRBD2 (5 bases). The CDR3 extends over 14 amino acids. In germline, CDR1 is MNHEY, CDR2 SVGAGI. Deletions cut 6 bases from V and 5 bases from J, with 17 bases between. CDR3 DNA sequence: TGTGCCAGCAGCCGCGGGCCCCGGGAAAACGAGCAGTACTTC. Protein product: CASSRGPRENEQYF.

This clone was seen only once. The gene calls are TRBV9 and TRBJ2-2; TRBD1 matches at 9 bases. Trimming removed 0 bases from V and 1 base from J; junction bases left unmatched: 1. CDR1 is SGDLS and CDR2 is YYNGEE in the germline V gene. The CDR3 consists of 16 residues. DNA of the CDR3: TGTGCCAGCAGCGTAGGGACAGGGGTGAACACCGGGGAGCTGTTTTTT. Translation: CASSVGTGVNTGELFF.

The V call is TRBV11-2, the J call TRBJ1-2; 7 bases are shared with TRBD1. The trim removed 5 bases at V and 7 bases at J, leaving 4 bases unmatched. CDR3 length: 12 amino acids. The germline gives CDR1 SGHAT, CDR2 FQNNGV. The CDR3 bases are TGTGCCAGCAGCCAGGGGGTTTCTGGCTACACCTTC. Its translation is CASSQGVSGYTF.

The V call is TRBV24-1, the J call TRBJ1-2; D remains ambiguous. This CDR3 comprises 16 residues. Germline V gene sequence: CDR1 KGHDR, CDR2 SFDVKD. Trimming removed 4 bases at V and 9 bases at J, with 23 bases between. CDR3 sequence: CATSDTSSRNSPRYTF. DNA for the CDR3: TGTGCCACCAGTGACACATCCTCTAGAAACTCACCCCGCTACACCTTC.

This sequence joins TRBV12-3 or TRBV12-4 and TRBJ1-4; D is unresolved. The CDR3 is 12 amino acids. V was trimmed by 7 bases and J by 8 bases, leaving 11 bases between them. CDR3 bases: TGTGCCAGCATTAACCGAGAGGAAAAACTGTTTTTT. Protein sequence: CASINREEKLFF.

The V gene is TRBV28, the J gene TRBJ1-4, with TRBD1 as a possible D gene (5 bases). This CDR3 is built from 19 residues. The V end was cut by 3 bases, the J end by 2 bases, with 22 bases between. Germline V gene data show CDR1 as MDHEN and CDR2 as SYDVKM. In nucleotides, the CDR3 is TGTGCCAGCAGTTTTCTCGGTTCAACAGGACCAATCACTAATGAAAAACTGTTTTTT. The encoded protein is CASSFLGSTGPITNEKLFF.

V is TRBV19 and J is TRBJ2-2; D gene ambiguous. Trimming shortened V by 6 bases and J by 5 bases, and 10 bases separated the two germline ends. Germline loops: CDR1 LNHDA, CDR2 SQIVND (reference sequence). This CDR3 comprises 13 residues. The CDR3 nucleotides are TGTGCCAGTAGACCCTTGAGTACCGGGGAGCTGTTTTTT. This codes for CASRPLSTGELFF. The entire variable domain, with the rest obtained from reference TRBV19 and TRBJ2-2, is as follows: DGGITQSPKYLFRKEGQNVTLSCEQNLNHDAMYWYRQDPGQGLRLIYYSQIVNDFQKGDIAEGYSVSREKKESFPLTVTSAQKNPTAFYLCASRPLSTGELFFGEGSRLTVL.

V is TRBV14 and J is TRBJ2-3; D is unclear. This CDR3 spans 12 amino acids. V was shortened by 2 bases and J by 6 bases, with 6 bases between the two germline ends. The V gene's germline CDR1 is SGHDN and CDR2 FVKESK. The CDR3 sequence: CASSQLRDTQYF. CDR3 in DNA: TGTGCCAGCAGCCAACTGAGGGATACGCAGTATTTT.

This clone was seen a few times. This chain connects TRBV30 to TRBJ1-4; 7 bases are a match to TRBD1. The CDR3 is made up of 13 amino acids. CDR1 and CDR2 from the germline V gene are GTSNPN and SVGIG (reference sequence). J lost 5 bases, V lost 5 bases, and 5 bases had no gene match. The DNA for the CDR3 is TGTGCCTGGGGGGGGACAGAGAATGAAAAACTGTTTTTT. It specifies CAWGGTENEKLFF.

The V and J genes are TRBV10-3 and TRBJ1-2; D is undetermined. Germline values: CDR1 ENHRY, CDR2 SYGVKD. CDR3 length equals 13 residues. The V end was cut by 7 bases, the J end by 3 bases, with 12 bases between. CDR3 sequence reads: CAIKEQTYYGYTF. The CDR3 DNA is TGTGCCATCAAGGAACAGACGTACTATGGCTACACCTTC.

The gene calls are TRBV18 and TRBJ2-7; TRBD1 matches at 8 bases. Losses at the gene ends were 3 bases for V and 3 bases for J; bases not matched to a gene: 4. The germline V gene has CDR1 KGHSH and CDR2 LQKENI. This CDR3 has 14 residues. CDR3 bases: TGTGCCAGCTCACCTACCACAGGGGGCTACGAGCAGTACGTC. This encodes CASSPTTGGYEQYV.

The genes are TRBV5-4 and TRBJ2-3; D is possibly TRBD2 (5 bases). CDR1 and CDR2 from the germline V gene are SGHNT and YYREEE (reference sequence). This CDR3 has 14 residues. V lost 3 bases to trimming and J lost 6 bases, with 14 bases between them. This CDR3 is CASSSGIRRDTQYF. The CDR3 coding sequence is TGTGCCAGCAGCTCGGGGATCAGACGTGATACGCAGTATTTT.

The chain employs TRBV18 and TRBJ1-3; D not resolved. From germline, CDR1 is KGHSH and CDR2 LQKENI. The CDR3 sequence is 13 residues long. The V end was cut by 5 bases, the J end by 0 bases, with 5 bases between. CDR3 loop: CASSYGSGNTIYF. The CDR3 coding sequence is TGTGCCAGCTCATACGGCTCTGGAAACACCATATATTTT. Full variable domain (missing parts from reference TRBV18 and TRBJ1-3): NAGVMQNPRHLVRRRGQEARLRCSPMKGHSHVYWYRQLPEEGLKFMVYLQKENIIDESGMPKERFSAEFPKEGPSILRIQQVVRGDSAAYFCASSYGSGNTIYFGEGSWLTVV.

The chain has TRBV10-1 and TRBJ1-5; a weak D match, TRBD1 (5 bases). This CDR3 is 16 amino acids long. V gave up 7 bases and J gave up 1 base, with 17 bases separating them. Germline CDR1 WNHNN, CDR2 SYGVQD (reference sequence). In DNA, the CDR3 is TGCGCCAGCATAAAAAGAGGAGGGGTGAGCAATCAGCCCCAGCATTTT. It yields the protein CASIKRGGVSNQPQHF.

In this sample, this clone turned up a few times. The chain uses TRBV28 and TRBJ1-2; 8 bases align to TRBD1. The length of the CDR3 is 16 residues. The germline V gene has CDR1 MDHEN and CDR2 SYDVKM. V trimming: 3 bases; J trimming: 4 bases; junction bases outside the gene matches: 10. CDR3 region: CASSFLFRDRRYGYTF. The CDR3 DNA follows: TGTGCCAGCAGTTTTCTCTTCCGGGACAGGCGCTATGGCTACACCTTC.

The V and J genes are TRBV5-1 and TRBJ2-1; D gene uncertain. Germline-derived CDR1 and CDR2 are SGHRS and YFSETQ. The germline V and J ends were trimmed by 1 base and 0 bases, with 11 bases remaining between them. There are 16 residues in the CDR3. The CDR3 nucleotides are TGCGCCAGCAGCTTGTTTCACACCCGCTCCTACAATGAGCAGTTCTTC. This sequence encodes CASSLFHTRSYNEQFF.

This clone has more than one count but fewer than ten. The V call is TRBV25-1, the J call TRBJ2-7, with D unresolved. The CDR3 spans 16 residues. Germline V gene data show CDR1 as MGHDK and CDR2 as SYGVNS. The germline V and J ends were trimmed by 2 bases and 3 bases, with 17 bases remaining between them. DNA for the CDR3: TGTGCCAGCAGTGAAATCTGGATCAGGCCAGACTACGAGCAGTACGTC. Its translation: CASSEIWIRPDYEQYV.

The rearrangement joins TRBV7-9 to TRBJ1-4; 10 bases map to TRBD1. CDR1 SEHNR and CDR2 FQNEAQ come from the germline V gene (reference sequence). J gave up 5 bases and V 1 base, and 4 bases lay outside the gene matches. The CDR3 spans 16 residues. The CDR3 sequence is CASSLVWGQGNEKLFF. In DNA, the CDR3 is TGTGCCAGCAGCTTAGTATGGGGACAGGGGAATGAAAAACTGTTTTTT.

The chain is built from TRBV6-5 and TRBJ1-2, with D unresolved. The germline V gene encodes CDR1 MNHEY and CDR2 SVGAGI. CDR3 length equals 14 residues. Trimming left V 2 bases short and J 6 bases short, with 13 bases between. Here the CDR3 DNA reads TGTGCCAGCAGTTACGGCGCGGGGAATAATGGCTACACCTTC. Protein: CASSYGAGNNGYTF.

This chain links TRBV2 with TRBJ1-1, with TRBD1 as a possible D gene (6 bases). Germline V gives CDR1 SNHLY, CDR2 FYNNEI. The CDR3 spans 13 residues. V gave up 6 bases and J gave up 4 bases, with 12 bases separating them. The CDR3: CASSVQGSTEAFF. The DNA for the CDR3 is TGTGCCAGCAGCGTACAGGGATCCACTGAAGCTTTCTTT.

The chain recombines TRBV28 with TRBJ1-2; maybe TRBD1 (5 bases). The CDR3 spans 13 residues. Trimming took 2 bases from V and 5 from J, leaving 9 bases between them. Per the germline V gene, CDR1 is MDHEN and CDR2 is SYDVKM. The CDR3 DNA reads as TGTGCCAGCAGTTTACAAACAGGTTATGGCTACACCTTC. Translation gives CASSLQTGYGYTF.

This clone was counted only a few times. The chain links TRBV27 to TRBJ1-2; perhaps TRBD1 as D (5 bases). Germline V gene sequence: CDR1 MNHEY, CDR2 SMNVEV (reference sequence). Trimming took off 2 bases at V and 10 bases at J, with 17 bases between the two ends. The length of the CDR3 is 14 residues. As DNA, the CDR3 is TGTGCCAGCAGTTTAGCAACGGGGGTTCTTACCTACACCTTC. Translated: CASSLATGVLTYTF.

The chain employs TRBV10-1 and TRBJ2-1; D remains ambiguous. The CDR3 is made up of 13 amino acids. CDR1 and CDR2 from the germline V gene are WNHNN and SYGVQD (reference sequence). Trimming removed 3 bases from V and 5 bases from J, with 8 bases in between. CDR3 sequence reads: CASSEDMNNEQFF. The CDR3 DNA is TGCGCCAGCAGTGAAGACATGAACAATGAGCAGTTCTTC.

This chain joins TRBV4-1 and TRBJ1-2; D may be TRBD1 (5 bases). From germline, CDR1 is MGHRA and CDR2 YSYEKL. Trimming pared 0 bases from V and 7 bases from J, leaving 15 bases between. The CDR3 loop spans 15 amino acids. This CDR3 reads CASSQDDSPVSGYTF. Here the CDR3 DNA reads TGCGCCAGCAGCCAAGACGACAGTCCCGTGAGTGGCTACACCTTC.

The chain has TRBV5-1 and TRBJ1-5, with 7 bases fitting TRBD1. In germline, CDR1 is SGHRS, CDR2 YFSETQ. The V segment lost 2 bases and the J segment 7 bases; nucleotides outside the gene matches: 6. The CDR3 runs 14 residues. The CDR3 is CASSLGTVNQPQHF. The CDR3 DNA reads TGCGCCAGCAGCTTAGGGACAGTTAACCAGCCCCAGCATTTT.